A single sample gave rise to the 18 T cell receptor beta chains below, sequenced in a study of B cell selection in AIRE deficiency. Regulatory T cells were sorted as CD4+CD25hiCD127low/negative cells. The method was immunoSEQ multiplex PCR; TCRdb's version includes in-frame clones alone and lacks a portion of them. The table has tens of thousands of clones, 92% seen once. What was sequenced was CD4+CD25+ Tregs sorted from PBMCs. Source of these receptors: a human donor in good health.

J is TRBJ2-5 and V is TRBV7-9, with D possibly matching TRBD2 (6 bases). CDR1 and CDR2 from the germline V gene are SEHNR and FQNEAQ (reference sequence). Between the trimmed V and J ends, which lost 1 base and 1 base, there was a span of 7 bases. This CDR3 is 14 amino acids long. The CDR3 is CASSLGTIQETQYF. The DNA for the CDR3 is TGTGCCAGCAGCTTAGGGACTATCCAAGAGACCCAGTACTTC.

The rearrangement links TRBV6-1 to TRBJ2-1; D perhaps matches TRBD2 (5 bases). Trimming shortened V by 4 bases and J by 8 bases, and 18 bases separated the two germline ends. The CDR3 covers 15 residues. Per germline, CDR1 MNHNS and CDR2 SASEGT. This CDR3 is CASSGGSDPWDEQFF. CDR3 coding DNA: TGTGCCAGCAGTGGCGGGTCAGATCCATGGGATGAGCAGTTCTTC.

The V gene is TRBV6-1, the J gene TRBJ1-3; 11 nucleotides align to TRBD1. Germline CDR1 MNHNS, CDR2 SASEGT. V lost 10 bases and J lost 1; bases outside the gene matches: 3. This CDR3 has 14 amino acids. The CDR3, as DNA: TGTGCCACCGGACAGGGGGCTTCTGGAAACACCATATATTTT. Translated: CATGQGASGNTIYF.

The chain carries TRBV10-3 and TRBJ1-5; 9 bases align to TRBD1. From germline, CDR1 is ENHRY and CDR2 SYGVKD. There are 16 residues in the CDR3. V lost 4 bases to trimming and J lost 3 bases; unmatched junction nucleotides: 7. This chain's CDR3 is CAISGGQGPFNQPQHF. DNA of the CDR3: TGTGCCATCAGTGGGGGACAGGGTCCCTTCAATCAGCCCCAGCATTTT.

This chain links TRBV7-9 with TRBJ2-5, with 8 positions matching TRBD2. The CDR3 totals 15 residues. Trimming at V came to 5 bases and at J to 8 bases, leaving 13 bases not matched to a gene. The germline CDR1 and CDR2 sequences are SEHNR and FQNEAQ (reference sequence). The CDR3 nucleotides read TGTGCCAGCAGCCACTTGGAAAGCGGGAGACGTACCCAGTACTTC. This gives the protein CASSHLESGRRTQYF.

The V and J genes are TRBV19 and TRBJ1-1; no reliable D call. Trimming took off 4 bases at V and 3 bases at J, with 9 bases between the two ends. The CDR3 contains 13 residues. Germline CDR1 LNHDA, CDR2 SQIVND (reference sequence). The CDR3 reads CASSRGRDTEAFF. CDR3 nucleotides: TGTGCCAGTAGTAGAGGGAGGGACACTGAAGCTTTCTTT.

V and J are TRBV10-3 and TRBJ2-3; 8 bases fit TRBD2. CDR3 length equals 14 residues. The germline V gene encodes CDR1 ENHRY and CDR2 SYGVKD. The V and J ends lost 7 bases and 2 bases, in that order; junction bases with no gene match: 5. The DNA of the CDR3 is TGTGCCATCAAACAACTAGCGGCCACAGATACGCAGTATTTT. Protein: CAIKQLAATDTQYF.

V gene TRBV7-9 combines with J gene TRBJ2-1; TRBD2 aligns across 9 bases. Looked up from germline, CDR1 is SEHNR and CDR2 is FQNEAQ (reference sequence). This CDR3 has 16 residues. The V and J ends lost 4 bases and 4 bases, in that order; junction bases with no gene match: 8. In DNA form, the CDR3 reads TGTGCCAGCAGCTCAGAGCTAGCGGGAAGATACAATGAGCAGTTCTTC. Translation: CASSSELAGRYNEQFF.

The chain carries TRBV11-2 and TRBJ2-3; TRBD2 matches at 7 bases. This CDR3 is built from 14 residues. V shed 3 bases and J 4 bases; nucleotides not matched to a gene: 4. CDR1 SGHAT and CDR2 FQNNGV come from the germline V gene. The CDR3 loop is CASSFGRTADTQYF. The CDR3 DNA reads as TGTGCCAGCAGCTTCGGGAGGACCGCAGATACGCAGTATTTT.

This chain joins TRBV5-1 and TRBJ2-7; TRBD2 is a possible D gene (6 bases). Trimming removed 2 bases at V and 7 bases at J, with 13 bases between. This CDR3 has 13 amino acids. Germline loops: CDR1 SGHRS, CDR2 YFSETQ. DNA of the CDR3: TGCGCCAGCAGCTTCCGGGACTGGCGAGAGCAGTACTTC. This sequence encodes CASSFRDWREQYF.

V gene TRBV11-2 combines with J gene TRBJ2-5; tentative D call: TRBD2 (5 bases). Trimming pared 5 bases from V and 6 bases from J, leaving 13 bases between. CDR3 size: 13 residues. Germline assignment: CDR1 SGHAT and CDR2 FQNNGV. Here the CDR3 reads CASSRSAVQTQYF. DNA of the CDR3: TGTGCCAGCAGCCGGTCAGCGGTACAGACCCAGTACTTC.

The chain is built from TRBV7-2 and TRBJ2-3; D not certain. The V and J ends lost 6 bases and 2 bases respectively, with 21 bases between them. CDR3 length: 17 amino acids. CDR1 and CDR2 (germline): SGHTA, FQGNSA. CDR3 sequence reads: CASRKKPPRGNTDTQYF. CDR3 DNA sequence: TGTGCCAGCAGGAAAAAACCCCCTCGCGGTAACACAGATACGCAGTATTTT.

This clone was observed a single time. The chain joins TRBV7-3 to TRBJ1-1; weak D call: TRBD1 (5 bases). Trimming pared 5 bases from V and 0 bases from J, leaving 7 bases between. CDR1 is SGHTA and CDR2 is FQGTGA in the germline V gene. The CDR3 covers 13 residues. CDR3 sequence reads: CASSRGMNTEAFF. CDR3 DNA sequence: TGTGCCAGCAGCAGGGGTATGAACACTGAAGCTTTCTTT.

The sample holds one count of this clone. The rearrangement joins TRBV5-1 to TRBJ2-4, with 8 positions matching TRBD2. The V gene's germline CDR1 is SGHRS and CDR2 YFSETQ. The CDR3 has 14 residues. After removal of 0 bases from V and 9 bases from J, the junction contained 5 bases not matched to a gene. The DNA for the CDR3 is TGCGCCAGCAGCTTGGCCAGCGGGAGTACCATTCAGTACTTC. This translates into CASSLASGSTIQYF.

This chain connects TRBV19 to TRBJ1-1, with D perhaps TRBD1 (5 bases). Looked up from germline, CDR1 is LNHDA and CDR2 is SQIVND (reference sequence). The V end was cut by 4 bases, the J end by 4 bases, with 10 bases between. The CDR3 has 13 residues. The CDR3 DNA follows: TGTGCCAGTAGTACGGGGCAGAGCACTGAAGCTTTCTTT. Translation gives CASSTGQSTEAFF. Complete variable domain (other parts from reference TRBV19 and TRBJ1-1): DGGITQSPKYLFRKEGQNVTLSCEQNLNHDAMYWYRQDPGQGLRLIYYSQIVNDFQKGDIAEGYSVSREKKESFPLTVTSAQKNPTAFYLCASSTGQSTEAFFGQGTRLTVV.

The J gene is TRBJ2-1, the V gene TRBV20-1; D call uncertain. CDR1 is DFQATT, CDR2 SNEGSKA, per germline (reference sequence). V was clipped by 3 bases and J by 3 bases, with 0 bases between them. The CDR3 covers 10 residues. The CDR3 spells CSASYNEQFF. The DNA of the CDR3 is TGCAGTGCTAGCTACAATGAGCAGTTCTTC.

This chain links TRBV14 with TRBJ2-7; 7 nucleotides agree with TRBD2. CDR1 and CDR2 from the germline V gene are SGHDN and FVKESK. This CDR3 contains 12 residues. After removal of 10 bases from V and 3 bases from J, the junction contained 6 bases not matched to a gene. Here the CDR3 reads CATRGDSYEQYF. The DNA for the CDR3 is TGTGCCACCCGGGGGGATAGCTACGAGCAGTACTTC.

Only one count was recorded for this clone. This chain joins TRBV10-2 and TRBJ1-2, with 7 bases that match TRBD1. Germline CDR1 and CDR2: WSHSY and SAAADI. Germline trimming cut 6 bases from V and 8 bases from J; bases unmatched to any gene: 12. The CDR3 sequence is 14 residues long. The CDR3 region is CASSHTGQPEGYTF. CDR3 nucleotide sequence: TGCGCCAGCAGCCACACGGGACAGCCGGAGGGCTACACCTTC.